The clone carrying this T cell receptor (beta chain) appeared many times. The entry originates in a study of T cells after yellow fever vaccination. The CDR3 length is 14 residues. Germline CDR1 is SEHNR and CDR2 is FQNEAQ (reference sequence). The ends were cut back, 5 bases at V and 1 base at J, with 12 bases in the middle. Using its own MiXCR run on the 5' RACE reads, TCRdb lists one record per CDR3 protein. The sample holds 500,000 to 650,000 distinct CDR3 sequences; roughly a sixth are singletons and the top ten take roughly 17%. The input for sequencing was PBMCs, taken 5 days after the first yellow fever vaccination. This chain uses TRBV7-9 with TRBJ2-7; maybe TRBD1 (6 bases). The receptor comes from a young man who received the YFV17D yellow fever vaccine. This chain's CDR3 is CASSRQQGSYEQYV. The DNA for the CDR3 is TGTGCCAGCAGCCGTCAACAGGGATCCTACGAGCAGTACGTC.